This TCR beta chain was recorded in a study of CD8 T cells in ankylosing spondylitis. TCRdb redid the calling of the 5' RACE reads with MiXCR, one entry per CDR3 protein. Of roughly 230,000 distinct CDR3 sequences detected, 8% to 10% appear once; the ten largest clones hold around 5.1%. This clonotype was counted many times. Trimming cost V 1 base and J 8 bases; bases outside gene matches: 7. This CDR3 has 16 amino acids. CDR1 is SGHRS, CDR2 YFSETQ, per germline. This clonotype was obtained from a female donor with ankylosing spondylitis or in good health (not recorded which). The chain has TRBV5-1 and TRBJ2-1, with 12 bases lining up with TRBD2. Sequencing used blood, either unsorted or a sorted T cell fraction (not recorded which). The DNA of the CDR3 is TGCGCCAGCAGCTTGCGGCTAGCGGGAGGGAGAGATGAGCAGTTCTTC. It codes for CASSLRLAGGRDEQFF.